This T cell receptor (beta chain) was captured by sequencing in a study of Graves' ophthalmopathy and Graves' hyperthyroidism. Findings and caveats of the study: Blood was where most expanded thyroid clonotypes above 0.001 frequency also turned up. A model built from 13 signatures distinguished ophthalmopathy from stable hyperthyroidism with 85% to 90% sensitivity and about 81% specificity.

Amplification of the TCR beta CDR3 regions used RNA transcripts (as template). RT-PCR was first run with HTBI primers, then multiplex PCR in a second round. TCRdb called the multiplex PCR reads again in MiXCR, with one record for every CDR3 protein. The table has around 1,000,000 distinct CDR3 sequences, 36% seen once; the top ten hold around 10%. The CDR3 sequence is 12 residues long. Germline loops: CDR1 SQVTM, CDR2 ANQGSEA. Turning to this clonotype: Its antigen is unidentified. The junction differs from germline at one of its ends, possibly a read error.

Hyperthyroidism patients were newly diagnosed, under 2 months' duration, aged 18 to 65. No donor had other autoimmune disease, uncontrolled infection, pregnancy or lactation. This receptor was taken from an adult man with Graves' hyperthyroidism. This rearrangement joins TRBV29-1 to TRBJ1-3; TRBD1 matches 7 bases. Sequencing input: peripheral blood or thyroid tissue (not recorded which). The CDR3 protein is CSVEVKRTGTVF. For the CDR3, the DNA is TGCAGCGTTGAGGTCAAACGTACCGGGACAGTTTTT.